These 15 T cell receptor beta chains were sequenced from one sample in a study of blood T cell repertoires in COVID-19. Sequenced by immunoSEQ multiplex PCR; TCRdb stores in-frame clones only, minus some. The sample has about 170,000 clones, approximately 84% seen once. Sequencing was carried out using peripheral blood. The origin of the receptors is a woman of 80 years or more with COVID-19, enrolled during active disease.

This chain joins TRBV6-2 or TRBV6-3 and TRBJ2-3; a weak D match, TRBD2 (5 bases). The V and J ends lost 6 bases and 2 bases respectively, with 18 bases between them. The CDR3 is 16 amino acids. Germline CDR1 and CDR2: MNHEY and SVGEGT. CDR3 in DNA: TGTGCCAGCAGCCTCTATCCGGGATGGTTCACAGATACGCAGTATTTT. Translating it yields CASSLYPGWFTDTQYF.

V and J are TRBV11-2 and TRBJ2-2; the match to TRBD2 covers 12 bases. The J segment lost 5 bases and the V segment lost 8 bases, leaving 6 bases of the junction unmatched. This CDR3 region has 15 residues. Germline V gene lookup returns CDR1 SGHAT and CDR2 FQNNGV. This CDR3 is CASLAGGQWTGELFF. CDR3 nucleotide sequence: TGTGCCAGCCTAGCGGGGGGGCAGTGGACCGGGGAGCTGTTTTTT.

The gene calls are TRBV3-1 (or the pseudogene TRBV3-2) and TRBJ1-4; no firm D call. The CDR3 runs 16 residues. The germline gives CDR1 LGHDT, CDR2 YNNKEL (reference sequence). Between the trimmed V and J ends, which lost 6 bases and 7 bases, there was a span of 21 bases. The CDR3, as DNA: TGTGCCAGCAGTCCCCTCTCGACCGGGATGGGTGAAAAACTGTTTTTT. This sequence encodes CASSPLSTGMGEKLFF.

The rearrangement uses TRBV5-1 and TRBJ2-1, with TRBD2 identical over 10 bases. This CDR3 comprises 19 residues. Germline CDR1 reads SGHRS; CDR2 reads YFSETQ. The junction had 9 bases not matched to a gene; V was cut back by 0 bases and J by 0 bases. As DNA, the CDR3 is TGCGCCAGCAGCTTGGCCGGGTTTAGCGGGGGGAGCTCCTACAATGAGCAGTTCTTC. This codes for CASSLAGFSGGSSYNEQFF.

The J gene is TRBJ2-1, the V gene TRBV3-1 (or the pseudogene TRBV3-2), with TRBD2 matching 7 bases. The length of the CDR3 is 16 residues. V lost 7 bases to trimming and J lost 4 bases; unmatched junction nucleotides: 13. Germline assignment: CDR1 LGHDT and CDR2 YNNKEL (reference sequence). CDR3 sequence reads: CASTRGWGGAYNEQFF. The CDR3 DNA reads TGTGCCAGCACCCGCGGGTGGGGAGGGGCGTACAATGAGCAGTTCTTC.

V and J are TRBV2 and TRBJ2-1; 9 bases are a match to TRBD2. The V and J ends lost 0 bases and 10 bases, in that order; junction bases with no gene match: 13. There are 17 residues in the CDR3. CDR1 SNHLY and CDR2 FYNNEI come from the germline V gene. The CDR3 here is CASSEALGGGAFREQFF. As DNA, the CDR3 is TGTGCCAGCAGTGAAGCGCTTGGCGGGGGGGCTTTTCGGGAGCAGTTCTTC. Supplemented by reference TRBV2 and TRBJ2-1, the full variable domain reads EPEVTQTPSHQVTQMGQEVILRCVPISNHLYFYWYRQILGQKVEFLVSFYNNEISEKSEIFDDQFSVERPDGSNFTLKIRSTKLEDSAMYFCASSEALGGGAFREQFFGPGTRLTVL.

V and J are TRBV18 and TRBJ2-1; 10 bases align to TRBD2. The V gene's germline CDR1 is KGHSH and CDR2 LQKENI. V shed 6 bases and J 2 bases; nucleotides not matched to a gene: 4. This CDR3 is 15 amino acids long. CDR3 sequence: CASSQSGGAYNEQFF. As DNA, the CDR3 is TGTGCCAGCTCTCAGAGCGGGGGGGCCTACAATGAGCAGTTCTTC. The variable domain in full, with the rest retrieved from reference TRBV18 and TRBJ2-1, is NAGVMQNPRHLVRRRGQEARLRCSPMKGHSHVYWYRQLPEEGLKFMVYLQKENIIDESGMPKERFSAEFPKEGPSILRIQQVVRGDSAAYFCASSQSGGAYNEQFFGPGTRLTVL.

V is TRBV9 and J is TRBJ2-7; weak D call: TRBD1 (6 bases). Germline assignment: CDR1 SGDLS and CDR2 YYNGEE. The CDR3 has 15 residues. The germline V and J ends were trimmed by 0 bases and 2 bases, with 12 bases remaining between them. This chain's CDR3 is CASSVEGTPAYEQYF. CDR3 DNA: TGTGCCAGCAGCGTAGAAGGGACACCCGCCTACGAGCAGTACTTC.

V usage is TRBV10-3 and J usage is TRBJ2-2; a weak D match, TRBD1 (8 bases). With 6 bases removed from V and 2 bases from J, the gap between germline ends came to 19 bases. This CDR3 is built from 17 residues. Germline lookup yields CDR1 ENHRY and CDR2 SYGVKD. Here the CDR3 reads CAIRRTGRGTNTGELFF. DNA of the CDR3: TGTGCCATCAGGAGGACAGGGAGGGGAACCAACACCGGGGAGCTGTTTTTT.

The chain has TRBV30 and TRBJ2-3; 7 nucleotides line up with TRBD2. CDR1 and CDR2 from the germline V gene are GTSNPN and SVGIG (reference sequence). The trim removed 0 bases at V and 1 base at J, leaving 7 bases unmatched. The CDR3 extends over 16 amino acids. CDR3 residues: CAWSVDGRGGTDTQYF. DNA for the CDR3: TGTGCCTGGAGTGTAGATGGACGGGGGGGCACAGATACGCAGTATTTT. The variable domain in full, with the rest retrieved from reference TRBV30 and TRBJ2-3, is SQTIHQWPATLVQPVGSPLSLECTVEGTSNPNLYWYRQAAGRGLQLLFYSVGIGQISSEVPQNLSASRPQDRQFILSSKKLLLSDSGFYLCAWSVDGRGGTDTQYFGPGTRLTVL.

The rearrangement uses TRBV11-2 and TRBJ1-1; no firm D call. This CDR3 has 15 amino acids. The V gene lost 0 bases and the J gene lost 1 base, with 9 bases spanning the gap. CDR1 and CDR2 from the germline V gene are SGHAT and FQNNGV. The CDR3 sequence: CASSLDRSGNTEAFF. For the CDR3, the DNA is TGTGCCAGCAGCTTAGATCGGAGCGGGAACACTGAAGCTTTCTTT.

The rearrangement links TRBV7-9 to TRBJ2-2, with 9 positions matching TRBD2. The CDR3 runs 17 residues. V trimming: 1 base; J trimming: 2 bases; junction bases outside the gene matches: 5. Germline values: CDR1 SEHNR, CDR2 FQNEAQ (reference sequence). The CDR3 DNA follows: TGTGCCAGCAGCTTAGACCTAGCGGGGCCAAACACCGGGGAGCTGTTTTTT. Translating gives CASSLDLAGPNTGELFF. The entire variable domain, with the rest obtained from reference TRBV7-9 and TRBJ2-2, is as follows: DTGVSQNPRHKITKRGQNVTFRCDPISEHNRLYWYRQTLGQGPEFLTYFQNEAQLEKSRLLSDRFSAERPKGSFSTLEIQRTEQGDSAMYLCASSLDLAGPNTGELFFGEGSRLTVL.

The chain has TRBV29-1 and TRBJ2-3, with 8 bases identical to TRBD1. Per germline, CDR1 SQVTM and CDR2 ANQGSEA. The CDR3 is 13 amino acids. V shed 3 bases, J shed 4 bases, and the junction held 3 bases outside the gene matches. CDR3 loop: CSVESQGADTQYF. Here the CDR3 DNA reads TGCAGCGTTGAGTCACAGGGGGCAGATACGCAGTATTTT.

The V call is TRBV6-2 or TRBV6-3, the J call TRBJ1-5; no definite D call. CDR3 length equals 13 residues. Trimming removed 5 bases from V and 7 bases from J, with 12 bases in between. CDR1 is MNHEY and CDR2 is SVGEGT in the germline V gene. In nucleotides, the CDR3 is TGTGCCAGCAGTCCCCCTGGCAGACAGCCCCAGCATTTT. Protein product: CASSPPGRQPQHF.

This chain connects TRBV28 to TRBJ2-7; a possible D gene is TRBD1 (5 bases). The germline gives CDR1 MDHEN, CDR2 SYDVKM. The germline V and J ends were trimmed by 3 bases and 0 bases, with 12 bases remaining between them. The CDR3 covers 15 residues. This chain's CDR3 is CASSFYRSYSYEQYF. The DNA for the CDR3 is TGTGCCAGCAGTTTCTACAGGAGCTACTCCTACGAGCAGTACTTC.